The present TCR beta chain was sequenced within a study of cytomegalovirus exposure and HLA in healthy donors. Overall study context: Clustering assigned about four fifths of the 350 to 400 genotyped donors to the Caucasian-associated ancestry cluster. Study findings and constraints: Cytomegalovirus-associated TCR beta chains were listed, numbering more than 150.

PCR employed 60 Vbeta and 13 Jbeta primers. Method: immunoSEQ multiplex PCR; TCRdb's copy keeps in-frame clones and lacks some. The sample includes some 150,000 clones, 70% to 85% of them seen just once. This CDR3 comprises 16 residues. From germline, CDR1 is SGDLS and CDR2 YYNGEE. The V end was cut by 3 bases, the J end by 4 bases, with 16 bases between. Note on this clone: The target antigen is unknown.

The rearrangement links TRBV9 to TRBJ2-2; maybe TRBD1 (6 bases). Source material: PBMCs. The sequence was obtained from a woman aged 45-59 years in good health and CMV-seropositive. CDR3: CASSETTGRGTGELFF. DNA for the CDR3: TGTGCCAGCAGCGAAACGACAGGCCGGGGCACCGGGGAGCTGTTTTTT.